This entry describes one T cell receptor beta chain. What it binds is unknown. Sample time point: after dendritic cell vaccination, including at tumor progression/relapse. PBMC were collected before vaccination, two weeks after the third vaccination, and at progression. This record comes from a study of glioma-infiltrating T cells after dendritic cell vaccination. Study findings and constraints: Few patients contributed both blood and tumor specimens.

Germline CDR1 SNHLY, CDR2 FYNNEI. V lost 8 bases to trimming and J lost 0 bases, with 21 bases between them. The CDR3 consists of 17 residues. Sequenced by immunoSEQ multiplex PCR; TCRdb stores in-frame clones only, minus some. Among around 100,000 clones listed, less than 90% were seen once. The chain is built from TRBV2 and TRBJ2-3, with a weak D call TRBD2 (5 bases). The source was blood, collected after dendritic cell vaccination. The TCR comes from a human donor with glioblastoma. The CDR3 nucleotides are TGTGCCAGCTTCTCGATGAGCGGCGCAGCTAGCACAGATACGCAGTATTTT. Amino acids: CASFSMSGAASTDTQYF.